These 20 T cell receptor beta chains were sequenced from one sample in a study of beta chain features in type 1 diabetes. Overall study findings and caveats: Type 1 diabetes patients had moderately but significantly shorter TCRB CDR3s in all four CD4+ subsets.

The antigens for these receptors are not known. The authors reverse transcribed all of the isolated RNA, so sequencing captured expressed TCRB transcripts. TCRdb keeps only in-frame clones here, not all; method: immunoSEQ multiplex PCR. The table records 600,000 to 700,000 clones, under 15% of them present only once. Sequences were obtained from naive CD4+ T cells from blood. Every receptor here comes from a man younger than 45 with type 1 diabetes.

The genes are TRBV18 and TRBJ2-1; 10 bases are a match to TRBD1. Per germline, CDR1 KGHSH and CDR2 LQKENI. J lost 5 bases, V lost 3 bases, and 4 bases had no gene match. This CDR3 is built from 15 residues. The chain's CDR3 is CASSPGTGADNEQFF. The CDR3 DNA is TGTGCCAGCTCACCCGGGACAGGGGCCGACAATGAGCAGTTCTTC.

This chain links TRBV7-9 with TRBJ2-1; the D is unclear. The germline gives CDR1 SEHNR, CDR2 FQNEAQ (reference sequence). Trimming pared 6 bases from V and 8 bases from J, leaving 14 bases between. This CDR3 has 13 residues. CDR3: CASSWKGAYEQFF. CDR3 DNA: TGTGCCAGCAGTTGGAAGGGTGCATATGAGCAGTTCTTC.

This clone has only a few counts. Other DNA sequences in the same sample also yield this CDR3. The V and J genes are TRBV9 and TRBJ2-3; maybe TRBD2 (6 bases). Germline loops: CDR1 SGDLS, CDR2 YYNGEE. Trimming removed 2 bases at V and 3 bases at J, with 7 bases between. The CDR3 has 13 residues. The CDR3 protein is CASSVTSTDTQYF. DNA of the CDR3: TGTGCCAGCAGCGTGACTAGTACAGATACGCAGTATTTT.

In its sample, this clone was seen a few times. Other nucleotide sequences in the sample specify the same CDR3. The chain couples TRBV19 to TRBJ1-1; maybe TRBD1 (5 bases). V was cut by 5 bases and J by 2 bases, with 6 bases left in between. This CDR3 has 12 residues. CDR1 is LNHDA, CDR2 SQIVND, per germline (reference sequence). CDR3 sequence reads: CASSGGNTEAFF. The DNA for the CDR3 is TGTGCCAGTAGTGGGGGTAACACTGAAGCTTTCTTT.

V and J are TRBV4-3 and TRBJ2-1; 7 bases match TRBD1. The junction had 9 bases not matched to a gene; V was cut back by 1 base and J by 6 bases. CDR3 length: 16 amino acids. Germline V gives CDR1 LGHNA, CDR2 YSLEER. This chain's CDR3 is CASSQGSTGRANEQFF. In DNA form, the CDR3 reads TGCGCCAGCAGCCAAGGATCGACAGGGCGGGCCAATGAGCAGTTCTTC.

This clone was picked up one time. This chain connects TRBV27 to TRBJ1-4; D not certain. The V gene's germline CDR1 is MNHEY and CDR2 SMNVEV (reference sequence). The CDR3 loop spans 17 amino acids. Between the trimmed V and J ends, which lost 0 bases and 5 bases, there was a span of 16 bases. CDR3 sequence reads: CASSLSRRSAGNEKLFF. The CDR3 DNA sequence: TGTGCCAGCAGTTTATCTCGTCGGTCGGCGGGGAATGAAAAACTGTTTTTT.

This sequence joins TRBV18 and TRBJ1-1; 8 bases align to TRBD1. The CDR3 is made up of 15 amino acids. In germline, CDR1 is KGHSH, CDR2 LQKENI. With V trimmed by 5 bases and J by 2 bases, 7 bases remained unmatched. CDR3 coding DNA: TGTGCCAGCTCAGTTGACAGGGGACCCAACACTGAAGCTTTCTTT. Protein product: CASSVDRGPNTEAFF.

This rearrangement joins TRBV5-6 to TRBJ1-2; TRBD1 matches at 8 bases. The CDR3 sequence is 16 residues long. V was clipped by 1 base and J by 2 bases; unmatched bases: 7. The V gene's germline CDR1 is SGHDT and CDR2 YYEEEE. DNA of the CDR3: TGTGCCAGCAGCTTGACCTGGACAGGGCGAAACTATGGCTACACCTTC. Protein: CASSLTWTGRNYGYTF.

The rearrangement uses TRBV10-3 and TRBJ1-2; D possibly corresponds to TRBD1 (5 bases). Germline V CDR1 and CDR2: ENHRY, SYGVKD. There are 13 residues in the CDR3. V lost 5 bases, J lost 2 bases, and 9 bases lay in between. The CDR3 DNA is TGTGCCATCAGTACGGACAAGAACTATGGCTACACCTTC. Translation: CAISTDKNYGYTF.

V is TRBV29-1 and J is TRBJ2-1; 7 bases agree with TRBD1. V was pared by 4 bases and J by 0 bases, with 18 bases of the junction left unmatched. The germline gives CDR1 SQVTM, CDR2 ANQGSEA. The CDR3 consists of 19 residues. CDR3 sequence reads: CSVVDSGTVTESSYNEQFF. The CDR3 coding sequence is TGCAGCGTTGTTGATTCCGGGACAGTTACCGAGAGCTCCTACAATGAGCAGTTCTTC.

This clone showed up just a few times. V usage is TRBV2 and J usage is TRBJ1-2; the match to TRBD1 covers 12 bases. Germline V gene sequence: CDR1 SNHLY, CDR2 FYNNEI. The CDR3 spans 16 residues. The V and J ends lost 8 bases and 8 bases, in that order; junction bases with no gene match: 15. CDR3 nucleotide sequence: TGTGCCAGCCTAGGGACAGGGGGCGAAAAGACGAAAGGCTACACCTTC. Its protein is CASLGTGGEKTKGYTF.

V usage is TRBV19 and J usage is TRBJ2-2; D is possibly TRBD1 or TRBD2 (5 bases each). The germline V gene has CDR1 LNHDA and CDR2 SQIVND (reference sequence). This CDR3 contains 13 residues. Trimming took 4 bases from V and 6 from J, leaving 9 bases between them. As DNA, the CDR3 is TGTGCCAGTAGTACGGGGACCGCCGGGGAGCTGTTTTTT. It translates to CASSTGTAGELFF.

The rearrangement joins TRBV7-8 to TRBJ1-4, with D maybe TRBD1 (5 bases). V gave up 0 bases and J gave up 0 bases, with 11 bases separating them. Looked up from germline, CDR1 is SGHVS and CDR2 is FQNEAQ. CDR3 length equals 17 residues. The CDR3 DNA follows: TGTGCCAGCAGCTTAGCGTTAAGGGGAGCAACTAATGAAAAACTGTTTTTT. This encodes CASSLALRGATNEKLFF.

This clone was counted between two and nine times. This chain uses TRBV4-2 with TRBJ2-1; weak D call: TRBD2 (6 bases). Trimming stripped 0 bases from V and 14 bases from J, with 17 bases between. CDR3 size: 14 residues. The germline gives CDR1 LGHNA, CDR2 YNFKEQ. In DNA, the CDR3 is TGTGCCAGCAGCCAAGAAAATTCGCGGAGGGAAAAGTTCTTC. Encoded protein: CASSQENSRREKFF.

As concerns this clone: Other DNA sequences in this sample translate to the same CDR3. The V gene is TRBV7-6, the J gene TRBJ2-6, with TRBD1 matching 8 bases. The germline V gene has CDR1 SGHVS and CDR2 FNYEAQ. This CDR3 region has 19 residues. V was clipped by 4 bases and J by 2 bases; unmatched bases: 13. The CDR3 sequence is CASSSTLRTGLPGANVLTF. CDR3 in DNA: TGTGCCAGCAGCTCCACATTGAGGACAGGGCTCCCTGGGGCCAACGTCCTGACTTTC.

The rearrangement uses TRBV5-6 and TRBJ2-5; a possible D gene is TRBD1 (6 bases). The CDR3 sequence is 14 residues long. CDR1 SGHDT and CDR2 YYEEEE come from the germline V gene. Deletions cut 4 bases from V and 5 bases from J, with 15 bases between. CDR3 residues: CASSIPGQGETQYF. In nucleotides, the CDR3 is TGTGCCAGCAGCATACCTGGCCAGGGGGAGACCCAGTACTTC.

This chain links TRBV6-1 with TRBJ2-2; D uncertain. The CDR3 covers 12 residues. The V and J ends lost 6 bases and 7 bases respectively, with 9 bases between them. CDR1 and CDR2 (germline): MNHNS, SASEGT. DNA for the CDR3: TGTGCCAGCAGCCCTGTAATCGGGGAGCTGTTTTTT. It yields the protein CASSPVIGELFF.

In its sample, this clone was seen a few times. The rearrangement links TRBV4-3 to TRBJ1-2, with D tentatively TRBD1 (5 bases). V was pared by 0 bases and J by 7 bases, with 18 bases between. The CDR3 is 16 residues long. Per the germline V gene, CDR1 is LGHNA and CDR2 is YSLEER. The CDR3 loop is CASSQDLGPRVGGYTF. CDR3 bases: TGCGCCAGCAGCCAAGATTTAGGGCCCAGGGTGGGTGGCTACACCTTC.

The genes are TRBV5-6 and TRBJ1-1; tentative D call: TRBD1 (5 bases). V was cut by 3 bases and J by 3 bases, with 18 bases left in between. Germline-derived CDR1 and CDR2 are SGHDT and YYEEEE. The CDR3 totals 16 residues. CDR3 sequence: CASSSGGTLADTEAFF. DNA for the CDR3: TGTGCCAGCAGCTCTGGGGGTACCCTGGCGGACACTGAAGCTTTCTTT.

This sequence joins TRBV18 and TRBJ2-1; D ambiguous. CDR3 length equals 15 residues. With 0 bases removed from V and 2 bases from J, the gap between germline ends came to 8 bases. CDR1 is KGHSH and CDR2 is LQKENI in the germline V gene. CDR3 DNA sequence: TGTGCCAGCTCACCACCGGGGTTGGCCTACAATGAGCAGTTCTTC. It specifies CASSPPGLAYNEQFF.